This T cell receptor (beta chain) was obtained from a study of shared clonotypes between healthy human individuals. Background on the study: Each donor had three CD4 naive, three CD4 memory, two CD8 naive and one CD8 memory plate. Findings and caveats of the study: All-four-donor shared clonotypes had higher generation probabilities than non-shared clonotypes did.

CD45RO-negative, CCR7-selected cells formed the naive CD8 fraction, which excluded terminally differentiated effector memory CD45RA+ cells. Sequencing was performed with immunoSEQ multiplex PCR; in TCRdb, only in-frame clones are kept and a portion is missing. The data hold about 2.2 million clones, with 80% to 95% observed a single time. About this clone itself: Its antigen is not identified. The sample carries other DNA sequences with the same CDR3.

Sequenced sample: naive CD8+ T cells from PBMCs. This sequence was found in a man in his late teens or twenties in good health. Some clones in this sample may be carry-over from other donors' samples.

DNA for the CDR3: TGCGCCAGCAGCCCGGGGACGGGGCCCTACGAGCAGTACTTC. Its protein product is CASSPGTGPYEQYF. The chain couples TRBV5-1 to TRBJ2-7, with D possibly being TRBD1 or TRBD2 (5 bases each). In germline, CDR1 is SGHRS, CDR2 YFSETQ. The CDR3 has 14 residues. V was cut by 4 bases and J by 2 bases, with 13 bases left in between.